This TCR beta chain is from a study of vaccination effects on CD4 cells after COVID-19 (dated by TCRdb to 2021 to 2024). Notes on the research overall: Across the study, the median time from the second dose to post-vaccine sampling was 72 days (range 14 to 241). SARS-CoV-2 spike-specific CD4+ TCR repertoires from before and after mRNA vaccination were compared in COVID-19 convalescent patients and in infection-naive vaccine recipients. Altogether, roughly 10 COVID-19 convalescent patients and several SARS-CoV-2-naive healthy vaccine recipients made up the full study. Cultures from other donors in the study were sequenced using the Oncomine TCR Beta short-read assay on an Illumina iSeq 100.

Libraries were made using the immunoSEQ multiplex PCR assay. DNA from the CD4+ T cells that had been cultured and isolated underwent TCR beta CDR3 sequencing. The authors' pipeline ran thus. Non-productive TCR sequences were removed, reads were trimmed to the CDR3 region, and CDR3s of at least 7 amino acids were retained. The MANAFEST web app was used to identify antigen-specific clonotypes by comparing expansion in peptide wells with expansion in reference cultures. To be called positive, a clone needed expansion at FDR<0.05 compared with the reference and with all other wells, an odds ratio greater than 5, and a frequency greater than 0.1% in two replicate wells. A clonotype was called cross-reactive if it was significantly expanded both in SARS-CoV-2 spike wells and in at least one common cold coronavirus spike condition. Using the stringdist R package, CDR3 similarity was measured by Levenshtein distance, and unrooted trees were constructed with ape in R 3.6.1. TCRdb limited this immuneACCESS table to in-frame rearrangements with V and J called. A share of clones is missing; checked studies link under half to unresolved V genes, and the rest is unexplained. V and J calls and clone size are those listed in that table; D and trimming were worked out from the DNA. Present in this sample are tens of thousands of clones, approximately 79% of which were seen just once. The top ten constitute approximately 6.1% of the sample.

General study outcomes and caveats: Marked clonal contraction was observed in both infection-induced and vaccine-induced clones at late post-vaccination timepoints, consistent with waning T cell responses. In healthy vaccine recipients, vaccine-induced clones were almost all SARS-CoV-2 mono-reactive, with only 1 of 255 being cross-reactive with common cold coronaviruses. Limitations of the study were the small number of convalescent patients and the absence of early post-infection timepoints.

To identify antigen-specific CD4+ T cell clonotypes by their expansion, the ViraFEST assay first stimulated PBMC with viral peptide pools and then applied TCR sequencing. After less than 13 days of culture, CD4+ T cells were isolated with the EasySep CD4+ T cell isolation kit. Participants received two doses of either the BNT162b2 or the mRNA-1273 mRNA SARS-CoV-2 vaccine. None of the healthy vaccine recipients had a prior SARS-CoV-2 infection, which was confirmed by nucleocapsid antibody tests that came back negative both before and after vaccination. Each well held 1.5 million to 2 million PBMC cultured in IMDM containing roughly 5% human AB serum, roughly 10 IU/ml IL-2 and gentamicin, along with around 11 ug/ml peptides. On days 3 and 7, half of the culture medium was replaced with fresh IL-2-containing medium. Unless noted otherwise, every peptide stimulation condition was cultured in triplicate wells. Using Ficoll-Paque Plus gradient centrifugation, PBMC were separated from whole blood and then either used fresh or cryopreserved at -140C. Overlapping peptide pools spanned the spike proteins of SARS-CoV-2 and the common cold coronaviruses HCoV-NL63, HCoV-OC43 and HCoV-229E. The QIAamp micro DNA kit was used to extract genomic DNA from the cultured CD4+ T cells.

CDR1 is given as LGHNT and CDR2 as FRNRAP, both from the germline V gene. The CDR3 sequence holds 19 residues, the cysteine and phenylalanine included. Only the CDR3 portion is preserved as DNA: 57 bases, with reading frame beginning at the first base. V sheds 0 bases and J sheds 2 bases, leaving 17 bases between their ends. A note on this clone: Its antigen target is currently unknown. No base-level quality is on record; no much larger clone is a single base apart.

The V gene is TRBV12-5 and the J gene is TRBJ2-6; TRBD2 is possibly the D segment (6 matching bases). The sequenced sample was CD4+ T cells from PBMCs cultured with SARS-CoV-2 spike peptides, obtained after COVID-19 vaccination. The cell subset or site label for this specimen denotes: SARS-CoV-2 spike overlapping peptide pool stimulation. This clonotype was obtained from a human donor who received a COVID-19 vaccine. Some clones in this sample may be carry-over from other donors' samples. CDR3 region: CASGLVPDGSLPGANVLTF. The DNA sequence reads TGTGCTAGTGGTTTGGTACCCGACGGGAGTCTGCCTGGGGCCAACGTCCTGACTTTC.